A selection of T cell receptor beta chains follows, all from one sample in a study of T cells in Graves' hyperthyroidism and ophthalmopathy. Each CDR3 protein is one row after TCRdb ran MiXCR on the multiplex PCR reads. The sample includes 300,000 to 350,000 distinct CDR3 sequences, roughly 15% seen only once; the top ten take approximately 31%. The specimen sequenced was blood. These receptors originate from a man between 25 and 39 years old with Graves' hyperthyroidism. Each CDR3 is given with its conserved first and last residue. D genes are given only for firm matches. Clone size appears in some rows only: once, few, many, or a class for an expanded clone.

clone size	D gene	J gene	V gene	CDR3 DNA	CDR3 protein
many	-	TRBJ2-3	TRBV2	TGTGCCAGCCGGGACCGCACAGATACGCAGTATTTT	CASRDRTDTQYF
few	-	TRBJ2-1	TRBV6-1	TGTGCCGAGCTGGGAGGCGGCTACAATGAGCAGTTCTTC	CAELGGGYNEQFF
few	-	TRBJ1-3	TRBV11-3	TGTGCCAGCAGCGCAGGGGTGGCGGGCTCTGGAAACACCATATATTTT	CASSAGVAGSGNTIYF
-	-	TRBJ2-3	TRBV5-1	TGCGCCAGCAGCTTTTCCCCGGACAGTAGAAGCACAGATACGCAGTATTTT	CASSFSPDSRSTDTQYF
-	-	TRBJ2-1	TRBV20-1	TGCAGTGCTAGAGATACCAGCGGCCCAGGGAACAATGAGCAGTTCTTC	CSARDTSGPGNNEQFF
-	-	TRBJ2-2	TRBV7-9	TGTGCCGGCAGCCACCTAGCAGGGTCCGGGGAGCTGTTTTTT	CAGSHLAGSGELFF
-	TRBD1	TRBJ1-3	TRBV9	TGTGCCAGCAGCGCCTACAGGGGGCAAGGAAACACCATATATTTT	CASSAYRGQGNTIYF
many	-	TRBJ2-7	TRBV2	TGTGCCAGCAGTCCTGACATTATCTCCTACGAGCAGTACTTC	CASSPDIISYEQYF
-	-	TRBJ1-6	TRBV9	TGTGCCAGCAGCGCTTGGGGCAATTCACCCCTCCACTTT	CASSAWGNSPLHF
many	-	TRBJ1-1	TRBV7-8	TGTGCCAGCAGCGGAGGGAGGGGAGCTGAAGCTTTCTTT	CASSGGRGAEAFF
many	TRBD1	TRBJ2-7	TRBV30	TGTGCCTGGAGTGAGGGACAGGGGGCCTACGAGCAGTACTTC	CAWSEGQGAYEQYF
-	TRBD2	TRBJ2-7	TRBV29-1	TGCAGCGTGGTCAAAACTAGCGGGAACCTCTACGAGCAGTACTTC	CSVVKTSGNLYEQYF
many	TRBD1	TRBJ2-7	TRBV7-2	TGTGCCAGCAGCCTCCGGACAGGGAATTACGAGCAGTACTTC	CASSLRTGNYEQYF
-	-	TRBJ1-2	TRBV12-5	TGTGCTAGTGGTTTGAAACATCCGAGGGTGTACTATGGCTACACCTTC	CASGLKHPRVYYGYTF
few	TRBD1	TRBJ1-5	TRBV6-5	TGTGCCAGCAGTTACATGGGACAGAGTCCGAATCAGCCCCAGCATTTT	CASSYMGQSPNQPQHF
-	-	TRBJ2-4	TRBV5-1	TGCGCCAGCACCTACGGCGGGAAGCTGGACATTCAGTACTTC	CASTYGGKLDIQYF
few	-	TRBJ2-2	TRBV2	TGTGCCAGCAGTGATGACACCGGGGAGCTGTTTTTT	CASSDDTGELFF
many	-	TRBJ2-3	TRBV6-1	TGTGCCAGCAGTGAAACCCGCGTGGGTACGCAGTATTTT	CASSETRVGTQYF
many	-	TRBJ2-3	TRBV6-1	TGTGCCAGCAGCGACCCATGGGGGGCGCAGTATTTT	CASSDPWGAQYF
many	-	TRBJ1-2	TRBV24-1	TGTGCCACCAAGAACGGGTTCGTGGCCTTCTTACCCTTTGCTGGCTATGGCTACACCTTC	CATKNGFVAFLPFAGYGYTF
few	-	TRBJ1-1	TRBV29-1	TGCAGCGTCAGTAAGGGCTTGAGCACTGAAGCTTTCTTT	CSVSKGLSTEAFF
many	TRBD2	TRBJ2-1	TRBV5-1	TGCGCCAGTGCCAGCGGGAGTTGGAATGAGCAGTTCTTC	CASASGSWNEQFF
many	TRBD1	TRBJ2-2	TRBV18	TGTGCCAGCTCACCGGACAGGGGGATGTTTTTT	CASSPDRGMFF
many	-	TRBJ1-2	TRBV3-1	TGTGCCAGCAGCCAGGGGACGGGTAACTATGGCTACACCTTC	CASSQGTGNYGYTF
many	-	TRBJ1-1	TRBV27	TGTGCCAGCATCGGAATTGGCAGCGCTGAAGCTTTCTTT	CASIGIGSAEAFF
many	TRBD1	TRBJ1-1	TRBV30	TGTGCCTGGGATGGACAGGGCACTGAAGCTTTCTTT	CAWDGQGTEAFF
few	-	TRBJ2-5	TRBV6-1	TGTGCCAGCAGTGAAGAGGTTCGAGGGTCCTTGGAGACCCAGTACTTC	CASSEEVRGSLETQYF
few	TRBD2	TRBJ2-2	TRBV20-1	TGCAGTGCTAGAGAAGCGGGAGCTGCGGAGCTGTTTTTT	CSAREAGAAELFF
many	-	TRBJ2-6	TRBV5-1	TGCGCCAGCCAACAATTGCCTGGGGCCAACGTCCTGACTTTC	CASQQLPGANVLTF
-	-	TRBJ2-3	TRBV7-9	TGTGCCAGCAGCCCGCGGGCCGACACAGATACGCAGTATTTT	CASSPRADTDTQYF
-	-	TRBJ2-1	TRBV5-7	TGTGCCAGCAGCTTCCCCAGGGTTTACAATGAGCAGTTCTTC	CASSFPRVYNEQFF
-	TRBD2	TRBJ2-3	TRBV20-1	TGCAGTGCTAGAGAGGTCATGGGACTAGGTCGTACCCGCACAGATACGCAGTATTTT	CSAREVMGLGRTRTDTQYF
few	TRBD2	TRBJ2-1	TRBV9	TGTGCCAGCTCCGGTACTAGCGCATCCAATGAGCAGTTCTTC	CASSGTSASNEQFF
-	-	TRBJ2-5	TRBV12-3/TRBV12-4	TGTGCCAGCAGTTTACAAACAGGGAAACCGTACTTC	CASSLQTGKPYF
-	-	TRBJ1-5	TRBV6-1	TGTGCCACCAAAGGACGGGAGAATCAGCCCCAGCATTTT	CATKGRENQPQHF
many	-	TRBJ1-1	TRBV27	TGTGCCAGCAGTCCTGGGCAGGGTATTCCCTCTGAAGCTTTCTTT	CASSPGQGIPSEAFF
many	-	TRBJ2-7	TRBV2	TGTGCCAGCTTGGGTGCTCTTGGCAACGAGCAGTACTTC	CASLGALGNEQYF
few	TRBD2	TRBJ2-2	TRBV20-1	TGCAGTGCTAGAGATCCCCTAGCGGGAGACACCGGGGAGCTGTTTTTT	CSARDPLAGDTGELFF
many	TRBD2	TRBJ2-7	TRBV3-1	TGTGCCAGCAGCCGACCCCCTAGCGGCCCCTACGAGCAGTACTTC	CASSRPPSGPYEQYF
few	TRBD2	TRBJ2-1	TRBV20-1	TGCAGTGCTAGAGTGGGACTAGCGGTCTCCTACAATGAGCAGTTCTTC	CSARVGLAVSYNEQFF
few	-	TRBJ1-3	TRBV7-2	TGTGCCAGCAGCCCGATAGTGCGAGAGCCTGGAAACACCATATATTTT	CASSPIVREPGNTIYF
many	TRBD1	TRBJ1-1	TRBV7-3	TGTGCCAGCAGCTTAACCGGGACAGCGAACACTGAAGCTTTCTTT	CASSLTGTANTEAFF
few	-	TRBJ2-1	TRBV7-2	TGTGCCAGCAGGCTTACCGGGGCCGGCAATGAGCAGTTCTTC	CASRLTGAGNEQFF
-	-	TRBJ2-3	TRBV7-9	TGTGCCAGCACCCCAATCGGGGGAGATGTAGATACGCAGTATTTT	CASTPIGGDVDTQYF
-	-	TRBJ2-3	TRBV20-1	TGCAGTGCTTATTCAGGGTGGGACACAGATACGCAGTATTTT	CSAYSGWDTDTQYF
many	-	TRBJ2-3	TRBV2	TGTGCCAGCACCTCCAGCCGATACCAATTAGATACGCAGTATTTT	CASTSSRYQLDTQYF
many	TRBD1	TRBJ1-1	TRBV10-3	TGTGCCATCAGTGACGGGACAGGGATGAACACTGAAGCTTTCTTT	CAISDGTGMNTEAFF
few	-	TRBJ1-3	TRBV11-2	TGTGCCAGCAGCAAACGGTGGACACAGTCCCCGAGCTCTGGAAACACCATATATTTT	CASSKRWTQSPSSGNTIYF
few	-	TRBJ1-5	TRBV7-9	TGTGCCAGCAGCCGCTTAGGGGGCAATCAGCCCCAGCATTTT	CASSRLGGNQPQHF
-	-	TRBJ1-4	TRBV11-2	TGTGCCAGCAGTTCCTGGGGACGGGTTAATGAAAAACTGTTTTTT	CASSSWGRVNEKLFF
few	-	TRBJ2-2	TRBV11-3	TGTGCCAGCAGACCACTATCCGGGGGTCCCACCGGGGAGCTGTTTTTT	CASRPLSGGPTGELFF
many	-	TRBJ1-1	TRBV28	TGTGCCAGCAGTGGGGAACAGCGAGTCACTGAAGCTTTCTTT	CASSGEQRVTEAFF